There are a few counts of the clone carrying this TCR beta chain. As yet, its antigen is unknown. The sample belongs to a study of post-analysis software for immune sequencing data. Germline lookup yields CDR1 MDHEN and CDR2 SYDVKM. The V end was cut by 2 bases, the J end by 10 bases, with 15 bases between. The CDR3 extends over 13 amino acids. TCR beta cDNA libraries had unique molecular identifiers. A single record per CDR3 protein comes from TCRdb applying MiXCR to the PCR reads. The sample holds approximately 630,000 distinct CDR3 sequences, 59% seen once. Findings and caveats of the study: When patients were compared with controls, about 5 TRBV segments were more frequent, TRBV5-6, TRBV5-1 and TRBV20-1 among them.

The chain has TRBV28 and TRBJ2-7, with D unclear. The receptor was derived from a girl aged 2 to 9 with multiple sclerosis. Sequenced input: blood. CDR3 in DNA: TGTGCCAGCAGTTTACCCGATAGGAAGTCCCAGTACTTC. It is translated as CASSLPDRKSQYF.